The entry below gives a single T cell receptor (beta chain) sequence along with its context. Its target is not known. RNA transcripts provided the source from which TCR beta CDR3 regions were amplified. RT-PCR in the first round (using the HTBI primer set) targeted the TCR CDR3. TCRdb analysed the multiplex PCR reads with MiXCR anew, one entry per CDR3 protein. This table has 400,000 to 550,000 distinct CDR3 sequences, about an eighth appearing once. Every diagnosis used clinical symptoms, serum thyroxine and TRAb, thyroid ultrasound and orbital computed tomography. The source of the PBMCs was approximately 9.5 ml of fresh peripheral blood. This record comes from a study of T cells in Graves' hyperthyroidism and ophthalmopathy. General study results and limits: Model predictions of ophthalmopathy came a median roughly 6.4 months before onset. Most expanded thyroid clonotypes above 0.001 recurred in blood.

The clonotype originates from a woman aged 18-35 years with Graves' hyperthyroidism. The sequencing sample was made of blood.

The CDR3 protein is CASSEGRFTEQFF. DNA for the CDR3: TGTGCCAGCAGTGAGGGGAGGTTCACTGAGCAGTTCTTC. The chain combines TRBV6-1 with TRBJ2-1; perhaps TRBD2 as D (6 bases). CDR3 length: 13 amino acids. Trimming took off 3 bases at V and 9 bases at J, with 12 bases between the two ends. Germline V lookup: CDR1 MNHNS, CDR2 SASEGT.